This TCR beta chain was retrieved from a study of breast tumors, draining lymph nodes, adjacent tissues. The CDR3 runs 19 residues. Trimming pared 6 bases from V and 3 bases from J, leaving 30 bases between. Germline V gene sequence: CDR1 DFQATT, CDR2 SNEGSKA (reference sequence). At least ten counts were recorded for this clonotype. MiXCR was run by TCRdb on the multiplex PCR reads, yielding one entry per CDR3 protein. Among about 35,000 distinct CDR3 sequences listed, about 36% were seen once. The chain carries TRBV20-1 and TRBJ2-1, with D maybe TRBD1 (7 bases). The clonotype originates from a female donor with breast cancer. Some clones in this sample may be carry-over from other donors' samples. Sample: breast tumor tissue. DNA of the CDR3: TGCAGTGCAACGGGACTCGGGGTACAGGGGAGGAACCACTACAATGAGCAGTTCTTC. Translation: CSATGLGVQGRNHYNEQFF.